The present entry profiles one TCR beta chain with its context. Its antigen target is currently unknown. The input lacks base qualities; no much larger clone sits a single base away. This sample is drawn from a study of tumour-infiltrating T cells in Burkitt lymphoma (dated by TCRdb to between 2020 and 2021). Context from the whole study: All epidemiological subtypes of Burkitt lymphoma were represented in the cohort, which was made up of under 100 patients. Clinical outcome was correlated with TCR repertoire data, and overall and progression-free survival were found to be predicted by productive clonality independently of established prognosticators, including age at diagnosis. Points the paper makes about the study in general: Several public clonotypes shared across numerous Burkitt lymphoma patients were found, suggesting shared tumour neoantigen selection absent from diffuse large B-cell lymphoma.

Library creation used the immunoSEQ multiplex PCR assay. This immuneACCESS table, as held by TCRdb, lists in-frame sequences with V and J called but not all clones. Of the missing ones, under half trace to an unresolved V gene in checked studies; the others have no known cause. The sample table holds about 6,600 clones, of which around 85% were seen once. Approximately 10% of the sample goes to the ten largest clones. Trimming leaves V shorter by 3 bases and J shorter by 5 bases, with the junction holding 14 bases beyond the gene matches. The CDR3 holds 19 amino acids from the cysteine to the phenylalanine. The entry retains the CDR3 DNA only, 57 bases that are in frame from base 1. Taken from the germline V gene, the CDR1 and CDR2 loops are KGHSH and LQKENI.

The rearrangement joined TRBV18 to TRBJ2-5; a stretch of 14 junction bases matches TRBD2. The material sequenced was tumor tissue. This sequence originates from a human donor with Burkitt lymphoma. The DNA is TGTGCCAGCTCACCTAGTGAGGGGACTAGCGGGAGCAGTGAGGAGACCCAGTACTTC. The resulting protein is CASSPSEGTSGSSEETQYF.